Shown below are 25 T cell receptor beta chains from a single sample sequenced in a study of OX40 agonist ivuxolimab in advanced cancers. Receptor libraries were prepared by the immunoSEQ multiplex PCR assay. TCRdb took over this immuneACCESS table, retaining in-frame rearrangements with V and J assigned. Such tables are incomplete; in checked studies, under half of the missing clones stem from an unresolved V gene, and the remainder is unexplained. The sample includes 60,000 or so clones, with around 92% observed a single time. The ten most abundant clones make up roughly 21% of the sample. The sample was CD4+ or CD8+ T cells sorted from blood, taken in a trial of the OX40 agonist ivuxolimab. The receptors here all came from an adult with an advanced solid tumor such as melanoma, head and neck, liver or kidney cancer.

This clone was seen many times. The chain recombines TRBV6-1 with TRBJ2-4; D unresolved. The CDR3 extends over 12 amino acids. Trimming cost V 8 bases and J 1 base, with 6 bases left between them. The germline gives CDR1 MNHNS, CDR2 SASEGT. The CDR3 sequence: CASVGAKNIQYF. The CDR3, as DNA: TGTGCCAGCGTGGGGGCCAAAAACATTCAGTACTTC.

The CDR3 protein is CASSQDFAGLAIYEQYF. CDR3 bases: TGCGCCAGCAGCCAAGATTTCGCGGGACTAGCGATATACGAGCAGTACTTC. The chain has TRBV4-1 and TRBJ2-7, with TRBD2 matching 10 bases. The V segment lost 0 bases and the J segment 4 bases; nucleotides outside the gene matches: 9. Per germline, CDR1 MGHRA and CDR2 YSYEKL. The CDR3 consists of 17 residues.

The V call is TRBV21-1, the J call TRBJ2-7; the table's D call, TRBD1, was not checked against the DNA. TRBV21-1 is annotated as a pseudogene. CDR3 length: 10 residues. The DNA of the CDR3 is TGTGCCCTGGGGGCCTACGAGCAGTACGTC. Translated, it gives CALGAYEQYV.

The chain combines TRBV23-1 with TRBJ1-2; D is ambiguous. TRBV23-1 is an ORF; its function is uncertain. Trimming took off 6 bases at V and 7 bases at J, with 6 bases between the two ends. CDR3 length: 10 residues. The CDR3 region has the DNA TGCGCCAGCAGGGGCGGTGGCTACACCTTC. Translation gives CASRGGGYTF.

CDR3: CASSYSLSSGYNEQFF. As DNA, the CDR3 is TGTGCCAGCAGTTACTCTCTGTCTAGCGGTTACAATGAGCAGTTCTTC. The chain has TRBV6-5 and TRBJ2-1; 7 nucleotides line up with TRBD2. This CDR3 spans 16 amino acids. The V segment lost 0 bases and the J segment 4 bases; nucleotides outside the gene matches: 6. The germline V gene encodes CDR1 MNHEY and CDR2 SVGAGI.

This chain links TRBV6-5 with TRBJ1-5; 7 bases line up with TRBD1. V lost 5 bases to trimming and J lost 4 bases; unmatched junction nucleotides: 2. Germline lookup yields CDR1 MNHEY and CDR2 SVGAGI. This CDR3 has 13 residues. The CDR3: CASSGTVNQPQHF. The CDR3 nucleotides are TGTGCCAGCAGTGGGACAGTTAATCAGCCCCAGCATTTT.

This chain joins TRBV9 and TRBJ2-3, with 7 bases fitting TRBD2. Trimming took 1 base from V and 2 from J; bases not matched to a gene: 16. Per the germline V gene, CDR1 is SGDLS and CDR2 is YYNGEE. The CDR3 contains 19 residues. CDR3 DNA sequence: TGTGCCAGCAGCGTACGAAGGGGACGATTGAGCGGGACCACAGATACGCAGTATTTT. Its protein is CASSVRRGRLSGTTDTQYF.

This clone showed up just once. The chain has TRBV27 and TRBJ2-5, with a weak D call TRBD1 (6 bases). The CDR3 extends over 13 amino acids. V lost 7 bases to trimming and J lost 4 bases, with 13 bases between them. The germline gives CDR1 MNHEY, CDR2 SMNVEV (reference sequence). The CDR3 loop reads CASTSGVRETQYF. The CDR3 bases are TGTGCCAGCACCTCAGGGGTGCGAGAGACCCAGTACTTC.

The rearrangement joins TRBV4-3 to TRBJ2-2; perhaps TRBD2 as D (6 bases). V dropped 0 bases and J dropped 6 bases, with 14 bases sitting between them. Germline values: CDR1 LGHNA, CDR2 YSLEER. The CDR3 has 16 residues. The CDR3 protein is CASSQDHGGESGELFF. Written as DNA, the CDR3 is TGCGCCAGCAGCCAAGATCACGGAGGGGAATCCGGGGAGCTGTTTTTT.

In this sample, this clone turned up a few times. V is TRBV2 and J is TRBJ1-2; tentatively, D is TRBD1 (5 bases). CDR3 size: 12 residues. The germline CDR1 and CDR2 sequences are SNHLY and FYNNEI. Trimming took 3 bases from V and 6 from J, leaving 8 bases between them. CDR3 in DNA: TGTGCCAGCAGTGACCGGGGCCATGGCTACACCTTC. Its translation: CASSDRGHGYTF.

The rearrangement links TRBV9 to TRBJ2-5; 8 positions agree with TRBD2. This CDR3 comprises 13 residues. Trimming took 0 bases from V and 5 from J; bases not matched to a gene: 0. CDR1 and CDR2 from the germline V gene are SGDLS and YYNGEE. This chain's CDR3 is CASSVAGGETQYF. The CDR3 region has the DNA TGTGCCAGCAGCGTAGCGGGAGGGGAGACCCAGTACTTC. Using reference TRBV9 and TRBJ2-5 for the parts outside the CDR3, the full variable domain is DSGVTQTPKHLITATGQRVTLRCSPRSGDLSVYWYQQSLDQGLQFLIQYYNGEERAKGNILERFSAQQFPDLHSELNLSSLELGDSALYFCASSVAGGETQYFGPGTRLLVL.

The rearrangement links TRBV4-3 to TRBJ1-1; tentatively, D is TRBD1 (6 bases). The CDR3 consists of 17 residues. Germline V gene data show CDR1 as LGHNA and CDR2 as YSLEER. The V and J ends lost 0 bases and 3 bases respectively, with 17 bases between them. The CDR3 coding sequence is TGCGCCAGCAGCCAAGAAAGTCACAGGGTTTGGGACACTGAAGCTTTCTTT. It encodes CASSQESHRVWDTEAFF.

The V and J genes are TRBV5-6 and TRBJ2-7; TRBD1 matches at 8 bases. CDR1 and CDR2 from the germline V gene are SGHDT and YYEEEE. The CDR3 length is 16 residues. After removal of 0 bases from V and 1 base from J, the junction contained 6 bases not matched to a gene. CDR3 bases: TGTGCCAGCAGCTTGGCGCCGGGACAGGAATCCTACGAGCAGTACGTC. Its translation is CASSLAPGQESYEQYV.

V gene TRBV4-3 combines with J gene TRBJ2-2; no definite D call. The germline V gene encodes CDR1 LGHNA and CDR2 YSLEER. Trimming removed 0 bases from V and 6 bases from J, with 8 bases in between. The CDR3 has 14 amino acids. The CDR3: CASSQDGSPGELFF. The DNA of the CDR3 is TGCGCCAGCAGCCAAGATGGTAGTCCCGGGGAGCTGTTTTTT.

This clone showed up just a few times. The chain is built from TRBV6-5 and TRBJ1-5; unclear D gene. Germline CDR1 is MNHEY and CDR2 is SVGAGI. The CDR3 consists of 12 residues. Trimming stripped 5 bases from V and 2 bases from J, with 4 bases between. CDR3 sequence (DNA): TGTGCCAGCAGTATTGGCAATCAGCCCCAGCATTTT. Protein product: CASSIGNQPQHF.

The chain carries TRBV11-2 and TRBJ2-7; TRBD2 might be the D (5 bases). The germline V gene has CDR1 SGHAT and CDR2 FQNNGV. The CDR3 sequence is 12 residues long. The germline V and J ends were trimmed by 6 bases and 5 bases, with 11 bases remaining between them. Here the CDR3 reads CASSYLGDEQYF. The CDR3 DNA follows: TGTGCCAGCAGTTACCTCGGGGACGAGCAGTACTTC.

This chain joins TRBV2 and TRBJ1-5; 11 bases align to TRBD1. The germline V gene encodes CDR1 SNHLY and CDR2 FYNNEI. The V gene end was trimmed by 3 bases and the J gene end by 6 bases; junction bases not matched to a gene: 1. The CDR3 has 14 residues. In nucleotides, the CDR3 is TGTGCCAGCAGTGAGGGACAGGGGGTTCAGCCCCAGCATTTT. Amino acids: CASSEGQGVQPQHF. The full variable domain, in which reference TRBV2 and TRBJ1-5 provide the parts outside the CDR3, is EPEVTQTPSHQVTQMGQEVILRCVPISNHLYFYWYRQILGQKVEFLVSFYNNEISEKSEIFDDQFSVERPDGSNFTLKIRSTKLEDSAMYFCASSEGQGVQPQHFGDGTRLSIL.

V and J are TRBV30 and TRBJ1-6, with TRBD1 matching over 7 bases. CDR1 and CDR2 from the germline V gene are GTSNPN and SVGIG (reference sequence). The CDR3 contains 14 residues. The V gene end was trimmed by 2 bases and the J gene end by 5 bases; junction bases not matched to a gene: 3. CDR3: CAWSKGTDNSPLHF. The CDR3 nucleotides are TGTGCCTGGAGTAAGGGGACAGATAATTCACCCCTCCACTTT.

CDR3 nucleotides: TGTGCCTGGAGTGTGGCTAGCGGCCTATCCTACGAGCAGTACGTC. Translation: CAWSVASGLSYEQYV. The chain joins TRBV30 to TRBJ2-7, with TRBD2 matching over 7 bases. J lost 1 base, V lost 0 bases, and 6 bases had no gene match. Germline loops: CDR1 GTSNPN, CDR2 SVGIG (reference sequence). This CDR3 has 15 amino acids.

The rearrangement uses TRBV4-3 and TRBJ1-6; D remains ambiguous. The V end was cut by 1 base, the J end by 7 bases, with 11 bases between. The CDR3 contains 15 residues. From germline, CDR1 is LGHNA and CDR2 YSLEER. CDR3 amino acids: CASSQVPPLNSPLHF. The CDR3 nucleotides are TGCGCCAGCAGCCAAGTCCCCCCATTAAATTCACCCCTCCACTTT.

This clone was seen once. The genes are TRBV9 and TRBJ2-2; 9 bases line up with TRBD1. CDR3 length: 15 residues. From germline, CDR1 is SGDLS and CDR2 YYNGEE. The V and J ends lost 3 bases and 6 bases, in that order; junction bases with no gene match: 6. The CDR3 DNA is TGTGCCAGCAGCGCGATACAGGGGGCTGCCGGGGAGCTGTTTTTT. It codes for CASSAIQGAAGELFF.

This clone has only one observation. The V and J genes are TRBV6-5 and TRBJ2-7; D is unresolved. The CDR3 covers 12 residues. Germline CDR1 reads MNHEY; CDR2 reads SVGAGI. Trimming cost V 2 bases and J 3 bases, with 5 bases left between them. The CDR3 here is CASSYRNYEQYF. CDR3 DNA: TGTGCCAGCAGTTACAGGAACTACGAGCAGTACTTC.

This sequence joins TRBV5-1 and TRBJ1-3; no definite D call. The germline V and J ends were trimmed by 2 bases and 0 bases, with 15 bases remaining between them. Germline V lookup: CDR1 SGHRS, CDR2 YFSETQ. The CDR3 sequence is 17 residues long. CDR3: CASSFFPDGGSGNTIYF. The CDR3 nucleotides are TGCGCCAGCAGCTTTTTCCCCGACGGTGGCTCTGGAAACACCATATATTTT.

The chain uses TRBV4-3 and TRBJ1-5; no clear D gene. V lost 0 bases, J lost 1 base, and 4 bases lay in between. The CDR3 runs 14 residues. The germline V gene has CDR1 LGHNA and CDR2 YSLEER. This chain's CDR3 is CASSQDMSNQPQHF. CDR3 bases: TGCGCCAGCAGCCAAGATATGAGCAATCAGCCCCAGCATTTT.

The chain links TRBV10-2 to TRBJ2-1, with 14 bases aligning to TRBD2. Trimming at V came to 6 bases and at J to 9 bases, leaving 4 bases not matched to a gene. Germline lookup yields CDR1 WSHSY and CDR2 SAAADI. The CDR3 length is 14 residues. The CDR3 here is CASSPTSGRGEQFF. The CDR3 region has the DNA TGCGCCAGCAGCCCGACTAGCGGGAGGGGTGAGCAGTTCTTC.